These 25 T cell receptor beta chains came from one sample sequenced in a study of regulatory T cells in long-lasting Graves disease. The time point denotes: newly diagnosed GD, antithyroid drugs for less than 3 months. TCR sequences were obtained from RNA taken from PBMCs. To make TCR beta libraries, researchers used iRepertoire HTBI primers and Arm-PCR of CDR3 regions. TCRdb re-derived calls from the multiplex PCR reads in MiXCR, one entry per CDR3 protein. The data hold about 540,000 distinct CDR3 sequences, with roughly 14% observed a single time. The sample also formed part of further work on T cells in Graves' hyperthyroidism and ophthalmopathy.

This sample comprised peripheral blood mononuclear cells (PBMCs), obtained at new diagnosis, from a patient treated with antithyroid drugs. These receptors originate from a man between 25 and 39 years old with Graves disease.

For this clonotype: Just one base apart from a much larger clone, this may be a read error. As DNA, the CDR3 is TGTGCCAGCAGTATCCGGACAGGGAATTCACCCCTCCAATTT. As protein: CASSIRTGNSPLQF. The chain combines TRBV12-3 or TRBV12-4 with TRBJ1-6; the match to TRBD1 covers 8 bases. The length of the CDR3 is 14 residues.

This clonotype was counted ten times or more. Germline and junction disagree at one end, which may indicate a read error. The J gene is TRBJ2-3, the V gene TRBV5-1, with D unclear. Germline loops: CDR1 SGHRS, CDR2 YFSETQ. This CDR3 comprises 14 residues. This CDR3 reads CASSLGYSTDTQYF. CDR3 in DNA: TGTGCCAGCAGCTTAGGGTATAGCACAGATACGCAGTATTTT.

This clonotype showed up many times. This chain links TRBV12-3 or TRBV12-4 with TRBJ2-5; D may be TRBD1 (6 bases). This CDR3 is 14 amino acids long. Trimming removed 8 bases at V and 2 bases at J, with 15 bases between. The chain's CDR3 is CASSHTGIQETQYF. The CDR3 DNA reads as TGTGCCAGCTCCCACACAGGGATACAAGAGACCCAGTACTTC.

This clonotype was counted a few times. The J gene is TRBJ2-1, the V gene TRBV29-1; the match to TRBD2 covers 10 bases. CDR1 and CDR2 from the germline V gene are SQVTM and ANQGSEA. V lost 7 bases and J lost 5; bases outside the gene matches: 8. The CDR3 is 14 amino acids. The CDR3 DNA reads TGCAGCGCATTCACTAGCGGGGAGGACAATGAGCAGTTCTTC. Translated, it gives CSAFTSGEDNEQFF.

Many counts were recorded for this clonotype. The chain uses TRBV3-1 and TRBJ2-2; D unresolved. This CDR3 region has 12 residues. The ends were cut back, 4 bases at V and 6 bases at J, with 6 bases in the middle. Germline assignment: CDR1 LGHDT and CDR2 YNNKEL (reference sequence). CDR3 sequence reads: CASSPNAGELFF. The CDR3 nucleotides read TGTGCCAGCAGCCCAAACGCCGGGGAGCTGTTTTTT.

The sample holds many counts of this clonotype. The chain employs TRBV12-3 or TRBV12-4 and TRBJ2-3, with TRBD2 matching 13 bases. V shed 6 bases and J 8 bases; nucleotides not matched to a gene: 8. The CDR3 length is 15 residues. The CDR3 loop reads CASSLGLAGAVTQYF. The CDR3 DNA follows: TGTGCCAGCAGCCTCGGACTAGCGGGAGCTGTTACGCAGTATTTT.

This clonotype was seen repeatedly, ten times or more. The chain has TRBV20-1 and TRBJ2-1; 9 bases agree with TRBD2. CDR1 and CDR2 from the germline V gene are DFQATT and SNEGSKA (reference sequence). Trimming removed 5 bases from V and 1 base from J; junction bases left unmatched: 3. This CDR3 region has 14 residues. CDR3 nucleotide sequence: TGCAGTGCTCCCAGCGGGAGGTCCTACAATGAGCAGTTCTTC. As protein: CSAPSGRSYNEQFF.

This clonotype was observed many times. The chain has TRBV3-1 and TRBJ2-7, with TRBD2 matching 11 bases. This CDR3 has 14 residues. Germline trimming cut 5 bases from V and 6 bases from J; bases unmatched to any gene: 6. Germline V CDR1 and CDR2: LGHDT, YNNKEL (reference sequence). The CDR3 DNA reads as TGTGCCAGCAGCGATACTAGCGGGAGTGTCGAGCAGTACTTC. Encoded protein: CASSDTSGSVEQYF.

This chain links TRBV27 with TRBJ2-7; TRBD1 aligns across 8 bases. In germline, CDR1 is MNHEY, CDR2 SMNVEV (reference sequence). Germline trimming cut 5 bases from V and 4 bases from J; bases unmatched to any gene: 19. The CDR3 length is 18 residues. The CDR3 DNA is TGTGCCAGCAGTCCCTCCCGGGACAGGTTCGGGCGAAATTACGAGCAGTACTTC. Amino acid sequence: CASSPSRDRFGRNYEQYF.

The chain links TRBV30 to TRBJ2-7; 9 bases match TRBD1. The CDR3 extends over 13 amino acids. The germline CDR1 and CDR2 sequences are GTSNPN and SVGIG (reference sequence). V lost 3 bases and J lost 0; bases outside the gene matches: 0. Written as DNA, the CDR3 is TGTGCCTGGAGACAGGGGGCCTCCTACGAGCAGTACTTC. Translating gives CAWRQGASYEQYF. The entire variable domain, with the rest obtained from reference TRBV30 and TRBJ2-7, is as follows: SQTIHQWPATLVQPVGSPLSLECTVEGTSNPNLYWYRQAAGRGLQLLFYSVGIGQISSEVPQNLSASRPQDRQFILSSKKLLLSDSGFYLCAWRQGASYEQYFGPGTRLTVT.

The chain combines TRBV20-1 with TRBJ1-2; 8 bases are a match to TRBD1. CDR1 and CDR2 from the germline V gene are DFQATT and SNEGSKA (reference sequence). This CDR3 has 13 residues. Germline trimming cut 6 bases from V and 5 bases from J; bases unmatched to any gene: 8. CDR3 sequence: CSAQDRESYGYTF. CDR3 coding DNA: TGCAGTGCCCAGGACAGGGAAAGTTATGGCTACACCTTC.

This clonotype was recorded at least ten times. This sequence joins TRBV5-1 and TRBJ2-3; 15 nucleotides align to TRBD2. V lost 2 bases, J lost 5 bases, and 6 bases stayed unmatched. This CDR3 has 17 residues. Germline V gene data show CDR1 as SGHRS and CDR2 as YFSETQ. CDR3 sequence: CASSFGGLAGGKDTQYF. The CDR3 DNA is TGCGCCAGCAGCTTCGGTGGACTAGCGGGAGGGAAAGATACGCAGTATTTT.

This clonotype was recorded many times. V gene TRBV12-3 or TRBV12-4 combines with J gene TRBJ2-7; TRBD1 is a possible D gene (6 bases). Trimming pared 1 base from V and 3 bases from J, leaving 10 bases between. CDR3 length: 14 residues. CDR3 nucleotide sequence: TGTGCCAGCAGTTTAGATGGACAGAGCTACGAGCAGTACTTC. It specifies CASSLDGQSYEQYF.

In this sample, this clonotype turned up a few times. The chain combines TRBV20-1 with TRBJ2-1; 13 positions match TRBD2. The CDR3 runs 16 residues. Germline CDR1 and CDR2: DFQATT and SNEGSKA (reference sequence). V lost 5 bases to trimming and J lost 6 bases; unmatched junction nucleotides: 10. The CDR3 sequence: CSAPAGGTSGTNEQFF. The CDR3 nucleotides read TGCAGTGCTCCGGCCGGGGGGACTAGCGGGACCAATGAGCAGTTCTTC.

Worth noting for this clonotype: A read error is possible here, since a much larger clone lies one base away. The CDR3 does not end in the conserved phenylalanine or tryptophan, so this is likely a read error. The rearrangement joins TRBV5-1 to TRBJ1-1; 8 bases are a match to TRBD1. The CDR3 covers 14 residues. Unmatched junction bases numbered 4, after V lost 2 bases and J lost 4 bases. Germline CDR1 is SGHRS and CDR2 is YFSETQ. The CDR3 DNA reads as TGCGCCAGCAGCTTACAAACAGGGGGCACTGAAGCTTTCTCT. This codes for CASSLQTGGTEAFS.

A few counts support this clonotype. This sequence joins TRBV15 and TRBJ2-3; D gene unclear. In germline, CDR1 is LNHNV, CDR2 YYDKDF (reference sequence). There are 13 residues in the CDR3. V was shortened by 1 base and J by 5 bases, with 7 bases between the two germline ends. CDR3 coding DNA: TGTGCCACCAGCAGAGTTGATGTAGATACGCAGTATTTT. This codes for CATSRVDVDTQYF.

This clonotype was picked up many times. Relative to the germline gene, one junction end is altered; a read error may explain this. This sequence joins TRBV5-1 and TRBJ2-3; 7 bases are a match to TRBD1. The CDR3 totals 14 residues. Germline V gives CDR1 SGHRS, CDR2 YFSETQ. DNA for the CDR3: TGTGCCAGCAGCCTGACAGGGACCACAGATACGCAGTATTTT. The encoded protein is CASSLTGTTDTQYF.

This chain joins TRBV2 and TRBJ2-3; perhaps TRBD2 as D (6 bases). CDR3 length: 13 residues. V was shortened by 8 bases and J by 4 bases, with 13 bases between the two germline ends. Germline-derived CDR1 and CDR2 are SNHLY and FYNNEI. CDR3 nucleotides: TGTGCCAGCGCGGCGGGAATGTCAGATACGCAGTATTTT. Amino acid sequence: CASAAGMSDTQYF.

This clonotype showed up just a few times. V usage is TRBV5-8 and J usage is TRBJ2-3, with D possibly TRBD2 on 6 matching bases. Per the germline V gene, CDR1 is SGHTS and CDR2 is YDEGEE. CDR3 length: 16 residues. V gave up 2 bases and J gave up 1 base, with 14 bases separating them. CDR3 sequence reads: CASSFARDLRTDTQYF. Here the CDR3 DNA reads TGTGCCAGCAGCTTCGCCAGGGACTTACGCACAGATACGCAGTATTTT.

This clonotype was observed many times. The chain recombines TRBV7-9 with TRBJ2-7; TRBD1 aligns across 7 bases. The germline CDR1 and CDR2 sequences are SEHNR and FQNEAQ (reference sequence). This CDR3 region has 13 residues. Unmatched junction bases numbered 4, after V lost 5 bases and J lost 3 bases. Here the CDR3 reads CASSRQGFYEQYF. The DNA of the CDR3 is TGTGCCAGCAGCCGACAGGGCTTCTACGAGCAGTACTTC.

This clonotype was found many times. The genes are TRBV5-1 and TRBJ2-3; no clear D gene. CDR1 is SGHRS and CDR2 is YFSETQ in the germline V gene. Trimming pared 0 bases from V and 1 base from J, leaving 9 bases between. The CDR3 is 15 amino acids. The CDR3 sequence is CASSLDGRRTDTQYF. The CDR3 DNA sequence: TGCGCCAGCAGCTTGGACGGACGGCGCACAGATACGCAGTATTTT.

This clonotype was observed many times. This chain uses TRBV2 with TRBJ2-1; 13 bases align to TRBD2. Per the germline V gene, CDR1 is SNHLY and CDR2 is FYNNEI. The CDR3 is 16 amino acids. V was clipped by 7 bases and J by 2 bases; unmatched bases: 5. CDR3 nucleotide sequence: TGTGCCAGCAAGTTACTAGCGGGAGGGCCCTACAATGAGCAGTTCTTC. Its protein is CASKLLAGGPYNEQFF. The whole variable domain, filled in from reference TRBV2 and TRBJ2-1, reads EPEVTQTPSHQVTQMGQEVILRCVPISNHLYFYWYRQILGQKVEFLVSFYNNEISEKSEIFDDQFSVERPDGSNFTLKIRSTKLEDSAMYFCASKLLAGGPYNEQFFGPGTRLTVL.

This clonotype was observed many times. The J gene is TRBJ2-5, the V gene TRBV15; D is unclear. Trimming left V 3 bases short and J 2 bases short, with 13 bases between. Germline CDR1 is LNHNV and CDR2 is YYDKDF (reference sequence). This CDR3 has 15 amino acids. CDR3 DNA sequence: TGTGCCACCAGCAGCTCCACGAGACCACAAGAGACCCAGTACTTC. Translating gives CATSSSTRPQETQYF. Filled out from reference TRBV15 and TRBJ2-5, the complete variable domain reads DAMVIQNPRYQVTQFGKPVTLSCSQTLNHNVMYWYQQKSSQAPKLLFHYYDKDFNNEADTPDNFQSRRPNTSFCFLDIRSPGLGDTAMYLCATSSSTRPQETQYFGPGTRLLVL.

This clonotype was detected many times. The chain employs TRBV24-1 and TRBJ1-5; no clear D. Per the germline V gene, CDR1 is KGHDR and CDR2 is SFDVKD. The germline V and J ends were trimmed by 3 bases and 3 bases, with 5 bases remaining between them. This CDR3 is built from 13 residues. CDR3 bases: TGTGCCACCAGTGATCAACCCAATCAGCCCCAGCATTTT. Protein: CATSDQPNQPQHF.

The table lists this clonotype with many counts. The J gene is TRBJ1-5, the V gene TRBV2; TRBD1 matches 8 bases. In germline, CDR1 is SNHLY, CDR2 FYNNEI. Losses at the gene ends were 4 bases for V and 7 bases for J; bases not matched to a gene: 9. The CDR3 totals 15 residues. CDR3 nucleotides: TGTGCCAGCAGTGGCGAACAGGGGGTAAGACAGCCCCAGCATTTT. Its translation is CASSGEQGVRQPQHF.